A single sample is the source of the 20 T cell receptor beta chains below, sequenced in a study of blood T cell repertoires in COVID-19. Profiling relied on immunoSEQ multiplex PCR, and the TCRdb table lists in-frame clones only, not all of them. The sample lists over 50,000 clones, around 87% occurring once. The sequenced sample consisted of peripheral blood. The source of these receptors is a man between 60 and 75 years old with acute or convalescent COVID-19.

The chain links TRBV5-1 to TRBJ1-4; D might be TRBD1 (6 bases). Looked up from germline, CDR1 is SGHRS and CDR2 is YFSETQ. The CDR3 spans 16 residues. V was shortened by 4 bases and J by 1 base, with 14 bases between the two germline ends. In nucleotides, the CDR3 is TGCGCCAGCAGCCCAGGGAGGGGGGGAACTAATGAAAAACTGTTTTTT. This gives the protein CASSPGRGGTNEKLFF.

The chain combines TRBV7-2 with TRBJ1-5; D not resolved. Looked up from germline, CDR1 is SGHTA and CDR2 is FQGNSA. Deletions cut 5 bases from V and 1 base from J, with 12 bases between. The CDR3 extends over 15 amino acids. CDR3 nucleotides: TGTGCCAGCAGCCCGCGGGCGGGAAGCAATCAGCCCCAGCATTTT. It is translated as CASSPRAGSNQPQHF.

The chain joins TRBV18 to TRBJ2-2, with TRBD1 matching 7 bases. CDR1 and CDR2 (germline): KGHSH, LQKENI. The CDR3 is made up of 17 amino acids. V lost 6 bases and J lost 4; bases outside the gene matches: 14. The CDR3, as DNA: TGTGCCAGCTCCCTACCAGGGGGATCGGCTTCCACCGGGGAGCTGTTTTTT. Translation: CASSLPGGSASTGELFF.

The chain recombines TRBV7-8 with TRBJ2-1; D possibly corresponds to TRBD2 (7 bases). The CDR3 is made up of 16 amino acids. CDR1 and CDR2 (germline): SGHVS, FQNEAQ. With 1 base removed from V and 3 bases from J, the gap between germline ends came to 13 bases. This CDR3 is CASSLVRGGYYNEQFF. CDR3 nucleotides: TGTGCCAGCAGCTTAGTAAGGGGGGGGTACTACAATGAGCAGTTCTTC.

The chain links TRBV21-1 to TRBJ2-7; TRBD2 is taken as the D call from the table, unchecked against the DNA. TRBV21-1 is classified as a pseudogene. This CDR3 spans 16 amino acids. CDR3 residues: CASNSPGVAESYEQYF. DNA for the CDR3: TGTGCCAGCAACTCCCCGGGGGTAGCGGAATCCTACGAGCAGTACTTC.

The chain carries TRBV19 and TRBJ2-1; 14 bases agree with TRBD2. The CDR3 is 18 amino acids. CDR1 is LNHDA, CDR2 SQIVND, per germline (reference sequence). V was pared by 4 bases and J by 4 bases, with 9 bases of the junction left unmatched. CDR3 sequence reads: CASSTGTSGGKMYNEQFF. The CDR3, as DNA: TGTGCCAGTAGTACCGGGACTAGCGGGGGAAAAATGTACAATGAGCAGTTCTTC.

The rearrangement links TRBV5-6 to TRBJ1-3; perhaps TRBD1 as D (5 bases). Trimming removed 4 bases from V and 2 bases from J, with 13 bases in between. The CDR3 runs 15 residues. Germline V lookup: CDR1 SGHDT, CDR2 YYEEEE. The CDR3 reads CASSLLDRTGNTIYF. As DNA, the CDR3 is TGTGCCAGCAGCCTCCTAGACAGAACTGGAAACACCATATATTTT. Full variable domain (rest looked up from reference TRBV5-6 and TRBJ1-3): DAGVTQSPTHLIKTRGQQVTLRCSPKSGHDTVSWYQQALGQGPQFIFQYYEEEERQRGNFPDRFSGHQFPNYSSELNVNALLLGDSALYLCASSLLDRTGNTIYFGEGSWLTVV.

This clone came up once. The gene calls are TRBV6-2 or TRBV6-3 and TRBJ2-1; 12 bases agree with TRBD1. V shed 1 base, J shed 4 bases, and the junction held 5 bases outside the gene matches. From germline, CDR1 is MNHEY and CDR2 SVGEGT. The CDR3 runs 17 residues. Written as DNA, the CDR3 is TGTGCCAGCAGTTACTTAATGGGACAGGGGGCTTACAATGAGCAGTTCTTC. Protein sequence: CASSYLMGQGAYNEQFF.

The chain joins TRBV27 to TRBJ1-5; TRBD1 agrees at 7 bases. J was trimmed by 0 bases and V by 10 bases; bases with no gene match: 9. CDR3 length: 15 residues. Germline loops: CDR1 MNHEY, CDR2 SMNVEV (reference sequence). As DNA, the CDR3 is TGTGCCACCAGGGGGGCGACCCATAGCAATCAGCCCCAGCATTTT. This sequence encodes CATRGATHSNQPQHF.

V gene TRBV4-3 combines with J gene TRBJ2-1; weak D call: TRBD1 (6 bases). The CDR3 length is 17 residues. The V gene lost 3 bases and the J gene lost 0 bases, with 15 bases spanning the gap. The germline V gene has CDR1 LGHNA and CDR2 YSLEER. The CDR3 DNA reads as TGCGCCAGCAGCCAGAGGACAGCACGGAGCTCCTACAATGAGCAGTTCTTC. Translating it yields CASSQRTARSSYNEQFF.

The V gene is TRBV10-2, the J gene TRBJ2-3, with 7 bases identical to TRBD2. V trimming: 5 bases; J trimming: 3 bases; junction bases outside the gene matches: 8. The CDR3 spans 15 residues. The V gene's germline CDR1 is WSHSY and CDR2 SAAADI. CDR3 in amino acids: CASSSTSPFTDTQYF. The DNA for the CDR3 is TGCGCCAGCAGTTCGACTAGCCCCTTTACAGATACGCAGTATTTT.

V and J are TRBV19 and TRBJ1-4, with D uncertain. The CDR3 loop spans 11 amino acids. Germline values: CDR1 LNHDA, CDR2 SQIVND (reference sequence). Between the trimmed V and J ends, which lost 6 bases and 7 bases, there was a span of 6 bases. CDR3 loop: CASRVGEKLFF. DNA of the CDR3: TGTGCCAGTAGGGTCGGTGAAAAACTGTTTTTT. Full variable domain (outside the CDR3, taken from reference TRBV19 and TRBJ1-4): DGGITQSPKYLFRKEGQNVTLSCEQNLNHDAMYWYRQDPGQGLRLIYYSQIVNDFQKGDIAEGYSVSREKKESFPLTVTSAQKNPTAFYLCASRVGEKLFFGSGTQLSVL.

The chain has TRBV5-6 and TRBJ2-1; 9 bases line up with TRBD2. The germline V gene has CDR1 SGHDT and CDR2 YYEEEE. V shed 0 bases and J 7 bases; nucleotides not matched to a gene: 5. This CDR3 is built from 15 residues. The CDR3 region has the DNA TGTGCCAGCAGCTTGGTCCCTAGCGGGGCGAATGAGCAGTTCTTC. It encodes CASSLVPSGANEQFF.

For the CDR3, the DNA is TGTGCCAGCAGCCGGTGGACAGGGAGCGATGAAAACATTCAGTACTTC. Translating it yields CASSRWTGSDENIQYF. The V gene is TRBV3-1 (or the pseudogene TRBV3-2), the J gene TRBJ2-4, with 8 nucleotides matching TRBD1. Germline assignment: CDR1 LGHDT and CDR2 YNNKEL (reference sequence). This CDR3 is 16 amino acids long. The ends lost 4 bases at V and 5 bases at J; junction bases unmatched: 10.

The rearrangement uses TRBV28 and TRBJ2-7; TRBD2 matches at 13 bases. CDR1 is MDHEN and CDR2 is SYDVKM in the germline V gene. J gave up 5 bases and V 2 bases, and 6 bases lay outside the gene matches. The CDR3 is made up of 16 amino acids. The CDR3 nucleotides are TGTGCCAGCAGTTTACCGGGGACTAGCGGGGTCCACGAGCAGTACTTC. It specifies CASSLPGTSGVHEQYF.

V is TRBV7-9 and J is TRBJ2-2, with 10 nucleotides matching TRBD1. Unmatched junction bases numbered 7, after V lost 5 bases and J lost 7 bases. This CDR3 comprises 15 residues. CDR1 is SEHNR and CDR2 is FQNEAQ in the germline V gene (reference sequence). The CDR3 here is CASSPGTGEFGELFF. The CDR3 DNA reads as TGTGCCAGCAGCCCGGGGACAGGGGAGTTCGGGGAGCTGTTTTTT. Supplemented by reference TRBV7-9 and TRBJ2-2, the full variable domain reads DTGVSQNPRHKITKRGQNVTFRCDPISEHNRLYWYRQTLGQGPEFLTYFQNEAQLEKSRLLSDRFSAERPKGSFSTLEIQRTEQGDSAMYLCASSPGTGEFGELFFGEGSRLTVL.

The chain combines TRBV25-1 with TRBJ1-1; D uncertain. Germline lookup yields CDR1 MGHDK and CDR2 SYGVNS. Trimming removed 7 bases from V and 1 base from J, with 10 bases in between. The CDR3 extends over 13 amino acids. The CDR3 region has the DNA TGTGCCAGCACACTAACGGGGAACACTGAAGCTTTCTTT. This encodes CASTLTGNTEAFF.

V and J are TRBV9 and TRBJ1-2; D is possibly TRBD1 (5 bases). V was pared by 0 bases and J by 2 bases, with 11 bases between. Germline-derived CDR1 and CDR2 are SGDLS and YYNGEE. The CDR3 is 15 residues long. The CDR3 region has the DNA TGTGCCAGCAGCGTAGCCCCGGACAACAACTATGGCTACACCTTC. It specifies CASSVAPDNNYGYTF.

The genes are TRBV6-4 and TRBJ1-2; no definite D call. V was clipped by 6 bases and J by 1 base, with 21 bases between them. This CDR3 contains 17 residues. Germline V lookup: CDR1 MRHNA, CDR2 SNTAGT. The CDR3, as DNA: TGTGCCAGCAGCGAACAGCCTGGCCCAGCGGGTAACTATGGCTACACCTTC. The encoded protein is CASSEQPGPAGNYGYTF.

This chain joins TRBV6-5 and TRBJ1-2, with TRBD1 matching over 9 bases. The CDR3 is made up of 14 amino acids. The germline V gene has CDR1 MNHEY and CDR2 SVGAGI. The ends lost 0 bases at V and 11 bases at J; junction bases unmatched: 7. The CDR3: CASSYSTGQGVYTF. For the CDR3, the DNA is TGTGCCAGCAGTTACTCCACGGGACAGGGAGTGTACACCTTC.